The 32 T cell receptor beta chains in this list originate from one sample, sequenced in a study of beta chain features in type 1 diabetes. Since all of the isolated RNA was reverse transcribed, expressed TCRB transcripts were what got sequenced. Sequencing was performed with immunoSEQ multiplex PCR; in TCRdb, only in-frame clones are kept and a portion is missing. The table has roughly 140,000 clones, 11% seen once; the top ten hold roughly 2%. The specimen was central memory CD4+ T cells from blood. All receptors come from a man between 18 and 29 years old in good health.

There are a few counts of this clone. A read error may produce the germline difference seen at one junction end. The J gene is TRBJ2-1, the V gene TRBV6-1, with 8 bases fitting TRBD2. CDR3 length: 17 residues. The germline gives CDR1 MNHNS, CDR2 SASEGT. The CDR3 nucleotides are TGTGCCATCAGTGAAGGGCATCAGCGGGGGAGGAACAATGAGCAGTTCTTC. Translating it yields CAISEGHQRGRNNEQFF.

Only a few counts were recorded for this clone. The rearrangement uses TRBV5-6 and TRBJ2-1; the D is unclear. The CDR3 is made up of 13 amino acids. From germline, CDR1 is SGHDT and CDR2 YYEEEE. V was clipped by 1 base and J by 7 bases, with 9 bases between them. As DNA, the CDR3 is TGTGCCAGCAGCTTGATGGGTTTGAATGAGCAGTTCTTC. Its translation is CASSLMGLNEQFF.

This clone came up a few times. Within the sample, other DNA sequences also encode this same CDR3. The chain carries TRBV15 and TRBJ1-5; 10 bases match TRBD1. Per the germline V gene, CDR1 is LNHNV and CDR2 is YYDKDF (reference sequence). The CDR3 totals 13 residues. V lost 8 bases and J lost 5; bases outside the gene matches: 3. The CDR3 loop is CATSGTGDQPQHF. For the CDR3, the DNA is TGTGCCACCTCCGGGACAGGGGATCAGCCCCAGCATTTT.

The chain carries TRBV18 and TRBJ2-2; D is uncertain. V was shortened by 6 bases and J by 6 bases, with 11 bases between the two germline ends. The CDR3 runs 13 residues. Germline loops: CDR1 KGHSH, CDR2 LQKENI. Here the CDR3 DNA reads TGTGCCAGCTCTCCTGCGCGCCCCGGGGAGCTGTTTTTT. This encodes CASSPARPGELFF.

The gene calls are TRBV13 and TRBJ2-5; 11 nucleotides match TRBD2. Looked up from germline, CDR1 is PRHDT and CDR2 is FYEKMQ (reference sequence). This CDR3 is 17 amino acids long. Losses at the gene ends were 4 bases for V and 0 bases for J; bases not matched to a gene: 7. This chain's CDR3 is CASSYRRTSGYQETQYF. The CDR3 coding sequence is TGTGCCAGCAGCTACCGAAGGACTAGCGGGTACCAAGAGACCCAGTACTTC.

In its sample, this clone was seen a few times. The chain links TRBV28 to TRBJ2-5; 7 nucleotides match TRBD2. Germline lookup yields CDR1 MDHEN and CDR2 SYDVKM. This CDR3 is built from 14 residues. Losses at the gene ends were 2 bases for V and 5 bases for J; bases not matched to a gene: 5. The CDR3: CASSLTFGGETQYF. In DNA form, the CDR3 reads TGTGCCAGCAGTTTAACATTCGGGGGGGAGACCCAGTACTTC.

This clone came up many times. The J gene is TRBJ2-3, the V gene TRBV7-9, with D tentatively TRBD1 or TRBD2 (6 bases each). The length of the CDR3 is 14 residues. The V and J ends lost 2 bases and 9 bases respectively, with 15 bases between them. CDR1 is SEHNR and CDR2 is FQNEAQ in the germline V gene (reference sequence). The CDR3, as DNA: TGTGCCAGCAGCTTACCCAAGGGGGGAGTCACGCAGTATTTT. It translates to CASSLPKGGVTQYF.

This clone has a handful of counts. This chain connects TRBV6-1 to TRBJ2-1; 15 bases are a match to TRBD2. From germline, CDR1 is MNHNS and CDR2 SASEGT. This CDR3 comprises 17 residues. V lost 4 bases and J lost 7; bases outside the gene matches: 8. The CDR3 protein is CASSGGLAGGPRNEQFF. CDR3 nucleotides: TGTGCCAGCAGTGGCGGACTAGCGGGAGGGCCGAGGAATGAGCAGTTCTTC.

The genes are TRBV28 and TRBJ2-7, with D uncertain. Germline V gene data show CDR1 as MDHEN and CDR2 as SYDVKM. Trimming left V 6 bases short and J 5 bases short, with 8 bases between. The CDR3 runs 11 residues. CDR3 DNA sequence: TGTGCCAGCAGCCGCTTGGACGAGCAGTACTTC. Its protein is CASSRLDEQYF.

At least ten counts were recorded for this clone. The CDR3 sequence is CASSSADTQYF. The DNA of the CDR3 is TGTGCCAGCAGCTCCGCGGATACGCAGTATTTT. The chain recombines TRBV5-6 with TRBJ2-3; no reliable D call. Germline V gene data show CDR1 as SGHDT and CDR2 as YYEEEE. The CDR3 spans 11 residues. With 3 bases removed from V and 6 bases from J, the gap between germline ends came to 5 bases.

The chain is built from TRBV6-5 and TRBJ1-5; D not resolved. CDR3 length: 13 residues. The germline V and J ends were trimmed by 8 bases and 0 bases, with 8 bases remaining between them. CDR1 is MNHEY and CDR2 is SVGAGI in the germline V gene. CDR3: CASSSISNQPQHF. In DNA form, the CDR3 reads TGTGCCAGCTCGAGCATTAGCAATCAGCCCCAGCATTTT.

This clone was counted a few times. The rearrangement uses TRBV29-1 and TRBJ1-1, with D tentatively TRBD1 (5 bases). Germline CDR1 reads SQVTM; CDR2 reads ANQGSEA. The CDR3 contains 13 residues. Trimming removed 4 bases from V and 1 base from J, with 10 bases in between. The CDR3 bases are TGCAGCGTTGGCCCAACAGGGAACACTGAAGCTTTCTTT. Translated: CSVGPTGNTEAFF.

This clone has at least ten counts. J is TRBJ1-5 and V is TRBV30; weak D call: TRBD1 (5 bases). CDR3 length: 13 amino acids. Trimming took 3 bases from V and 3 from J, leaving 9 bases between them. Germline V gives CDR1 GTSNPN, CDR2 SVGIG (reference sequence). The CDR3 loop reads CAWRRDSNQPQHF. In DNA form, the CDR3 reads TGTGCCTGGAGGAGGGACTCCAATCAGCCCCAGCATTTT.

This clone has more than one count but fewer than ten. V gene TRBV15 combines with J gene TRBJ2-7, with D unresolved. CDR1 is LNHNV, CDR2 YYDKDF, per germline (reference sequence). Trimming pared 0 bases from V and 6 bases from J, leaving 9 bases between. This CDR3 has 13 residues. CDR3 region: CATSRDRQPEQYF. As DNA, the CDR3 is TGTGCCACCAGCAGAGATAGGCAGCCCGAGCAGTACTTC.

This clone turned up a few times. The CDR3: CASSLVTSGASTDTQYF. CDR3 coding DNA: TGTGCCAGCAGCTTAGTAACTAGCGGGGCTAGCACAGATACGCAGTATTTT. The V call is TRBV13, the J call TRBJ2-3; 10 bases align to TRBD2. Germline lookup yields CDR1 PRHDT and CDR2 FYEKMQ (reference sequence). J lost 0 bases, V lost 1 base, and 4 bases had no gene match. The length of the CDR3 is 17 residues.

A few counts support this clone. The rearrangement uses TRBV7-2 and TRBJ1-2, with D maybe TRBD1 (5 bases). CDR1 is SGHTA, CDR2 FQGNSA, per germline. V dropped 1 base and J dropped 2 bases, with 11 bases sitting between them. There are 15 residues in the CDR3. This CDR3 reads CASSLVGAANYGYTF. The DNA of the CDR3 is TGTGCCAGCAGCTTAGTTGGGGCAGCAAACTATGGCTACACCTTC.

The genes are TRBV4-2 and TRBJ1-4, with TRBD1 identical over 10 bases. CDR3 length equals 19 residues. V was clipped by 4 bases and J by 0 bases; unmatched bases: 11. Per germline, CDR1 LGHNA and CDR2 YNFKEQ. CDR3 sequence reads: CASSPGGPGQGATNEKLFF. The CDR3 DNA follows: TGTGCCAGCAGCCCAGGAGGCCCTGGACAGGGGGCAACTAATGAAAAACTGTTTTTT.

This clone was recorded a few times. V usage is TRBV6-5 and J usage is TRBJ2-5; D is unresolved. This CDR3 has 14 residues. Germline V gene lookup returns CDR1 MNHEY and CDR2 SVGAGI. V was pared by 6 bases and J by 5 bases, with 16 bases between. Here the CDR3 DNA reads TGTGCCAGCAGCACCAAATTGGGTTCCGAGACCCAGTACTTC. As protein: CASSTKLGSETQYF.

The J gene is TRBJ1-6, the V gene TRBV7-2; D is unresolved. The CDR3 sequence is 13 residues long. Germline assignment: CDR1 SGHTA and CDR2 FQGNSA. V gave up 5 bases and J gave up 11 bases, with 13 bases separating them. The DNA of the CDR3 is TGTGCCAGCAGCCAAGGAGAGGGAACACCCCTCCACTTT. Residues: CASSQGEGTPLHF. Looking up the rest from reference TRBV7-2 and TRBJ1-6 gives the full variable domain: GAGVSQSPSNKVTEKGKDVELRCDPISGHTALYWYRQSLGQGLEFLIYFQGNSAPDKSGLPSDRFSAERTGGSVSTLTIQRTQQEDSAVYLCASSQGEGTPLHFGNGTRLTVT.

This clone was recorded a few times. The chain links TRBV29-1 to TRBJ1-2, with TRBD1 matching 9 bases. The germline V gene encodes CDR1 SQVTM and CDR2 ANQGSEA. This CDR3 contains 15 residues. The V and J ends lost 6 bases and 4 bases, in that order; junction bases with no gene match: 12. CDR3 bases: TGCAGCGTCCATCTACAGGGGGCCGATTCCTATGGCTACACCTTC. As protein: CSVHLQGADSYGYTF.

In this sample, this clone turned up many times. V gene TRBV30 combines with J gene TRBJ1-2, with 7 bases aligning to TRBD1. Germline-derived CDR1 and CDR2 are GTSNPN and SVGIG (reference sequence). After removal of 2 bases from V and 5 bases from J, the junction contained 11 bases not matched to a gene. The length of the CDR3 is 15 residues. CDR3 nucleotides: TGTGCCTGGAGTTTGGACAGGCTGCTGGGTTATGGCTACACCTTC. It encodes CAWSLDRLLGYGYTF.

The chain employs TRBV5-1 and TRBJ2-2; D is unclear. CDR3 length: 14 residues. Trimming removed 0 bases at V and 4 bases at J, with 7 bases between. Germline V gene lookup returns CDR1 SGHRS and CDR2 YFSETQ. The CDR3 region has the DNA TGCGCCAGCAGCTTGGGTCAACCCACCGGGGAGCTGTTTTTT. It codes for CASSLGQPTGELFF. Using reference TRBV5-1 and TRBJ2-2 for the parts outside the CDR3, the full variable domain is KAGVTQTPRYLIKTRGQQVTLSCSPISGHRSVSWYQQTPGQGLQFLFEYFSETQRNKGNFPGRFSGRQFSNSRSEMNVSTLELGDSALYLCASSLGQPTGELFFGEGSRLTVL.

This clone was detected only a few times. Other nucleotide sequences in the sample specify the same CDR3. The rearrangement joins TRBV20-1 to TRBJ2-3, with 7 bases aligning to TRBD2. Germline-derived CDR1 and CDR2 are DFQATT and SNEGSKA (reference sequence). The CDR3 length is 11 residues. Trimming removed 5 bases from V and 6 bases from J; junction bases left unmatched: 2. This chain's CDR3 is CSARRGDTQYF. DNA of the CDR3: TGCAGTGCTCGGCGGGGGGATACGCAGTATTTT.

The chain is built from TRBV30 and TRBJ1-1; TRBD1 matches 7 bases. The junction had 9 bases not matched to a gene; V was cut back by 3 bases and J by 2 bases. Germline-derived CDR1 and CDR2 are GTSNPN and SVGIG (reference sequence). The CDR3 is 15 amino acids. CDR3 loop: CAWSGIRTGNTEAFF. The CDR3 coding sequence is TGTGCCTGGAGCGGGATTAGGACAGGCAACACTGAAGCTTTCTTT.

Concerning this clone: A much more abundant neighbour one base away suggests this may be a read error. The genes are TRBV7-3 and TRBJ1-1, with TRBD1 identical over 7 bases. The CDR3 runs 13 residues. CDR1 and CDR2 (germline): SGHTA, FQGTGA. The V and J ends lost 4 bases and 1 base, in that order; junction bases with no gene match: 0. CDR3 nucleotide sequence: TGTGCCAGCAGCTGGGACAGGAACACTGAAGCTTTCTTT. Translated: CASSWDRNTEAFF.

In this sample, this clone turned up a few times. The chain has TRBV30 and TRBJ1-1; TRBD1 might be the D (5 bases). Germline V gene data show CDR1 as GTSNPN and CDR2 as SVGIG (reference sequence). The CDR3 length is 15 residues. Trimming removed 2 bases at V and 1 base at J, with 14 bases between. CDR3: CAWSRGIQKNTEAFF. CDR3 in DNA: TGTGCCTGGAGTCGGGGGATACAGAAGAACACTGAAGCTTTCTTT.

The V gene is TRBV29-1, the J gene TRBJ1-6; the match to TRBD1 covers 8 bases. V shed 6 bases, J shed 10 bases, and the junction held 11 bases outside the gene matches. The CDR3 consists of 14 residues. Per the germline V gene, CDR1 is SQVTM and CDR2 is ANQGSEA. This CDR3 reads CSVVLDRAGSPLHF. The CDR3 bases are TGCAGCGTCGTCCTGGACAGGGCTGGATCACCCCTCCACTTT. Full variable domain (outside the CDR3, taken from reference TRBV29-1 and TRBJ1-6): SAVISQKPSRDICQRGTSLTIQCQVDSQVTMMFWYRQQPGQSLTLIATANQGSEATYESGFVIDKFPISRPNLTFSTLTVSNMSPEDSSIYLCSVVLDRAGSPLHFGNGTRLTVT.

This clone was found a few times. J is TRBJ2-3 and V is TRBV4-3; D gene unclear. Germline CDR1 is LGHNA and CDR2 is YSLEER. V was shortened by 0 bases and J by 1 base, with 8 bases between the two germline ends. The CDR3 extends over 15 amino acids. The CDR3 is CASSQDSRGTDTQYF. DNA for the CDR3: TGCGCCAGCAGCCAAGATAGCCGCGGCACAGATACGCAGTATTTT.

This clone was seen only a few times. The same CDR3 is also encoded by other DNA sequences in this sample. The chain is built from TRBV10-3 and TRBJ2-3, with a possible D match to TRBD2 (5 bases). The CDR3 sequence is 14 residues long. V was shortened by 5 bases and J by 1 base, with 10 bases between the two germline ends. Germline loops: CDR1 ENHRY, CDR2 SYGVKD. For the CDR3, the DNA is TGTGCCATCAGTCTGGGAGAGGGCACAGATACGCAGTATTTT. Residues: CAISLGEGTDTQYF.

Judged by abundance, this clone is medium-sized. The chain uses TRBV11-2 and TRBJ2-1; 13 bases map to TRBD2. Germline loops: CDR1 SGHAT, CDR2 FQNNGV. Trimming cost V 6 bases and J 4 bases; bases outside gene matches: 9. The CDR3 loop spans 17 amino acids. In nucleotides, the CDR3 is TGTGCCAGCAGTCTCAGACTAGCGGGAGGAAGGTACAATGAGCAGTTCTTC. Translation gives CASSLRLAGGRYNEQFF. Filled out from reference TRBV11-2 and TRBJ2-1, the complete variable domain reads EAGVAQSPRYKIIEKRQSVAFWCNPISGHATLYWYQQILGQGPKLLIQFQNNGVVDDSQLPKDRFSAERLKGVDSTLKIQPAKLEDSAVYLCASSLRLAGGRYNEQFFGPGTRLTVL.

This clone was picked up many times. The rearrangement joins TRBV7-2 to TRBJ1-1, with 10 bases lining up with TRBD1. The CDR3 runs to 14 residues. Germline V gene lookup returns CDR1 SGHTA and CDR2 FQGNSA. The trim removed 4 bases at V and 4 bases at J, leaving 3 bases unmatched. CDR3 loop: CASSWTGGSTEAFF. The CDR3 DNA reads TGTGCCAGCAGCTGGACAGGGGGAAGCACTGAAGCTTTCTTT.

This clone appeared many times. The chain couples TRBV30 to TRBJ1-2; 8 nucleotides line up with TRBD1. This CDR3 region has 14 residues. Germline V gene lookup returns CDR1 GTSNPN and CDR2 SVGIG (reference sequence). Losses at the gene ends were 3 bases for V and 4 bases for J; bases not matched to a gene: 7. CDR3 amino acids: CAWRTGTGGYGYTF. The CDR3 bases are TGTGCCTGGAGGACGGGGACAGGCGGCTATGGCTACACCTTC.